What follows are 21 T cell receptor beta chains derived from one specimen sequenced in a study of CD8 T cells in ankylosing spondylitis. TCRdb re-called the 5' RACE reads through MiXCR, storing one row per CDR3 protein. The top ten clones hold approximately 31% of a sample with about 33,000 distinct CDR3 sequences, 13% of them seen once. The sample was synovial fluid, either unsorted or a sorted T cell fraction (not recorded which). The receptors shown here come from a male donor with ankylosing spondylitis.

Ten or more counts support this clonotype. This chain joins TRBV10-3 and TRBJ1-2; perhaps TRBD1 as D (5 bases). Germline CDR1 and CDR2: ENHRY and SYGVKD. The ends were cut back, 9 bases at V and 4 bases at J, with 30 bases in the middle. This CDR3 is 18 amino acids long. Written as DNA, the CDR3 is TGTGCCATTGGGGGTTGGGTGGAAGGAGCTAAAATCTCCTATGGCTACACCTTC. This translates into CAIGGWVEGAKISYGYTF.

This clonotype came up a few times. V usage is TRBV27 and J usage is TRBJ1-2; D remains unclear. CDR3 size: 12 residues. Germline V CDR1 and CDR2: MNHEY, SMNVEV (reference sequence). V lost 5 bases and J lost 4, with 8 bases in between. The CDR3 is CASSTLGYGYTF. CDR3 bases: TGTGCCAGCAGTACCCTGGGCTATGGCTACACCTTC.

This clonotype came up many times. J is TRBJ2-5 and V is TRBV20-1; D is unresolved. The CDR3 is made up of 16 amino acids. Germline CDR1 DFQATT, CDR2 SNEGSKA (reference sequence). Trimming pared 8 bases from V and 5 bases from J, leaving 27 bases between. This CDR3 reads CSSTPLVLEIKETQYF. CDR3 nucleotides: TGCAGTTCCACTCCCCTGGTCCTAGAGATTAAGGAGACCCAGTACTTC.

A few counts support this clonotype. This sequence joins TRBV28 and TRBJ2-1, with a weak D call TRBD1 (5 bases). Between the trimmed V and J ends, which lost 9 bases and 6 bases, there was a span of 18 bases. CDR3 length: 14 residues. The germline V gene encodes CDR1 MDHEN and CDR2 SYDVKM. In DNA form, the CDR3 reads TGTGCCAGTCATACCGTACCTCAGGGCAATGAGCAGTTCTTC. Its protein product is CASHTVPQGNEQFF.

This clonotype was picked up a small number of times. This chain joins TRBV2 and TRBJ2-2, with TRBD1 matching over 12 bases. Unmatched junction bases numbered 12, after V lost 9 bases and J lost 7 bases. In germline, CDR1 is SNHLY, CDR2 FYNNEI. This CDR3 is built from 16 residues. The CDR3 DNA reads as TGTGCCAGACAACCCGGGACAGGGGGCGCGGACGGGGAGCTGTTTTTT. It yields the protein CARQPGTGGADGELFF.

V is TRBV7-2 and J is TRBJ1-1; D not resolved. Looked up from germline, CDR1 is SGHTA and CDR2 is FQGNSA. The CDR3 contains 12 residues. V was trimmed by 2 bases and J by 6 bases, leaving 7 bases between them. The CDR3 bases are TGTGCCAGCAGCTTATATCTACCTGAAGCTTTCTTT. Translated: CASSLYLPEAFF.

This clonotype came up a few times. This chain joins TRBV7-9 and TRBJ2-7; 9 bases agree with TRBD2. Germline trimming cut 5 bases from V and 6 bases from J; bases unmatched to any gene: 11. The CDR3 consists of 15 residues. The germline V gene has CDR1 SEHNR and CDR2 FQNEAQ (reference sequence). CDR3 residues: CASSGSGTSRSEQYF. The CDR3 nucleotides are TGTGCCAGCAGCGGATCCGGGACTAGCAGGAGCGAGCAGTACTTC.

This clonotype has ten or more counts. The chain carries TRBV7-8 and TRBJ1-1; D remains ambiguous. V shed 1 base and J shed 0 bases, with 18 bases lying between them. The CDR3 contains 18 residues. Germline V gives CDR1 SGHVS, CDR2 FQNEAQ. CDR3 DNA sequence: TGTGCCAGCAGCTTAGAAGTTCCATCTAATTATGTGAACACTGAAGCTTTCTTT. Translation gives CASSLEVPSNYVNTEAFF.

This clonotype appeared many times. CDR3 sequence (DNA): TGTGCCAGCAGTCTAGGAACAGGGTTGGTACTCGACCGATACGAGCAGTACTTC. Protein: CASSLGTGLVLDRYEQYF. This chain joins TRBV7-2 and TRBJ2-7, with D possibly matching TRBD1 (6 bases). The germline gives CDR1 SGHTA, CDR2 FQGNSA. The CDR3 length is 18 residues. V was shortened by 6 bases and J by 4 bases, with 28 bases between the two germline ends.

The genes are TRBV5-6 and TRBJ2-5; D possibly corresponds to TRBD2 (7 bases). This CDR3 is built from 14 residues. Germline assignment: CDR1 SGHDT and CDR2 YYEEEE. V lost 4 bases and J 2 bases, leaving 12 bases between the germline ends. The CDR3, as DNA: TGTGCCAGCAGCCATGCGGGGGCACAAGAGACCCAGTACTTC. Residues: CASSHAGAQETQYF.

V and J are TRBV9 and TRBJ2-1; 8 nucleotides match TRBD2. CDR3 size: 16 residues. The trim removed 4 bases at V and 6 bases at J, leaving 12 bases unmatched. The germline V gene has CDR1 SGDLS and CDR2 YYNGEE. CDR3 protein: CASSSRAGGALNEQFF. The CDR3 DNA is TGTGCCAGCAGCTCTCGAGCCGGGGGGGCCCTCAATGAGCAGTTCTTC.

V gene TRBV4-1 combines with J gene TRBJ1-1, with D unresolved. Per the germline V gene, CDR1 is MGHRA and CDR2 is YSYEKL. The CDR3 consists of 14 residues. Trimming took 2 bases from V and 0 from J, leaving 7 bases between them. The CDR3 here is CASSQTELNTEAFF. DNA for the CDR3: TGCGCCAGCAGCCAAACAGAGCTGAACACTGAAGCTTTCTTT.

This clonotype was seen a few times. The chain joins TRBV4-2 to TRBJ1-2; the match to TRBD1 covers 7 bases. The V segment lost 2 bases and the J segment 4 bases; nucleotides outside the gene matches: 7. Germline CDR1 reads LGHNA; CDR2 reads YNFKEQ. The length of the CDR3 is 15 residues. The CDR3 loop is CASSQITGAGYGYTF. Here the CDR3 DNA reads TGTGCCAGCAGCCAAATAACAGGGGCGGGCTATGGCTACACCTTC.

In its sample, this clonotype was seen many times. The chain couples TRBV6-1 to TRBJ2-1; D gene uncertain. This CDR3 has 15 residues. The germline V gene has CDR1 MNHNS and CDR2 SASEGT. Trimming shortened V by 5 bases and J by 5 bases, and 16 bases separated the two germline ends. In DNA form, the CDR3 reads TGTGCCAGCAGTAAAAGTATAGAGACCAACAATGAGCAGTTCTTC. It is translated as CASSKSIETNNEQFF.

This clonotype was detected many times. The rearrangement links TRBV6-2 or TRBV6-3 to TRBJ2-1; D is undetermined. Trimming left V 6 bases short and J 0 bases short, with 12 bases between. The germline V gene encodes CDR1 MNHEY and CDR2 SVGEGT. The CDR3 spans 15 residues. The CDR3 coding sequence is TGTGCCAGCAGCCCCAGCGAGAGCTCCTACAATGAGCAGTTCTTC. Residues: CASSPSESSYNEQFF.

The chain uses TRBV6-5 and TRBJ1-4; TRBD1 is a possible D gene (6 bases). The CDR3 consists of 19 residues. Germline V gene sequence: CDR1 MNHEY, CDR2 SVGAGI. V dropped 2 bases and J dropped 8 bases, with 27 bases sitting between them. CDR3 sequence (DNA): TGTGCCAGCAGTTACGAGGGGACATACACCGAGCAACTTCTAGAAAAACTGTTTTTT. Protein: CASSYEGTYTEQLLEKLFF.

This clonotype was seen only a few times. The gene calls are TRBV20-1 and TRBJ1-5; 10 bases match TRBD1. CDR1 is DFQATT and CDR2 is SNEGSKA in the germline V gene (reference sequence). CDR3 length: 15 residues. After removal of 7 bases from V and 6 bases from J, the junction contained 12 bases not matched to a gene. The chain's CDR3 is CSVGVPGQGFQPQHF. CDR3 DNA sequence: TGCAGTGTTGGCGTTCCGGGACAGGGGTTTCAGCCCCAGCATTTT.

This clonotype turned up a few times. The CDR3 nucleotides read TGCAGTGCTACGGGACAGGAGAAGGCCTACGAGCAGTACTTC. It is translated as CSATGQEKAYEQYF. This chain connects TRBV20-1 to TRBJ2-7; the match to TRBD1 covers 8 bases. CDR1 and CDR2 (germline): DFQATT, SNEGSKA (reference sequence). This CDR3 is built from 14 residues. V shed 4 bases and J 2 bases; nucleotides not matched to a gene: 7.

The CDR3 region is CASSPRGAQGYEQYF. Written as DNA, the CDR3 is TGTGCCAGCAGCCCGCGGGGGGCCCAGGGTTACGAGCAGTACTTC. The chain combines TRBV7-9 with TRBJ2-7; TRBD2 agrees at 8 bases. Germline CDR1 is SEHNR and CDR2 is FQNEAQ (reference sequence). J lost 4 bases, V lost 5 bases, and 10 bases had no gene match. CDR3 length: 15 amino acids.

The V gene is TRBV7-6, the J gene TRBJ2-7; possible D gene TRBD2, 6 bases. This CDR3 comprises 14 residues. Germline V gene data show CDR1 as SGHVS and CDR2 as FNYEAQ. V was trimmed by 6 bases and J by 4 bases, leaving 16 bases between them. The CDR3: CASSGSAGRYEQYF. As DNA, the CDR3 is TGTGCCAGCAGTGGATCGGCAGGGAGGTACGAGCAGTACTTC.

The chain uses TRBV7-9 and TRBJ1-4, with a weak D call TRBD1 (6 bases). The germline gives CDR1 SEHNR, CDR2 FQNEAQ (reference sequence). This CDR3 region has 16 residues. V was trimmed by 5 bases and J by 3 bases, leaving 16 bases between them. The CDR3 here is CASSTNQKGANEKLFF. The CDR3 DNA is TGTGCCAGCAGCACGAACCAGAAGGGGGCTAATGAAAAACTGTTTTTT.